Listed below are T cell receptor beta chains from one sample, sequenced in a study of response to subunit inactivated influenza vaccine. TCRdb reprocessed the RT-PCR reads via MiXCR and lists one record per CDR3 protein. The data contain roughly 650,000 distinct CDR3 sequences, less than 15% of them singletons. Sequencing was performed on PBMCs from blood, taken about 14 days before vaccination. The receptors come from a man aged 50-60 years who received an inactivated influenza vaccine. The CDR3 runs from the conserved cysteine through the conserved F or W. The D gene is left open where the match is weak. A row's size may be missing; if present it is once, few, many or a size class.

V gene: TRBV20-1; CDR3 length: 11; D gene: NA; J gene: TRBJ2-5; clone size: few; CDR3 DNA: TGCAGTGCCATGGTTCGGGAGACCCAGTACTTC; CDR3 protein: CSAMVRETQYF
V gene: TRBV5-1; CDR3 length: 17; D gene: NA; J gene: TRBJ2-2; clone size: NA; CDR3 DNA: TGCGCCAGCAGCTTGGCCGTGGCCTTCCCGAACACCGGGGAGCTGTTTTTT; CDR3 protein: CASSLAVAFPNTGELFF
V gene: TRBV4-3; CDR3 length: 16; D gene: NA; J gene: TRBJ2-7; clone size: NA; CDR3 DNA: TGCGCCAGCAGCCAAGATATCACGCTAATTGGCCGCGAGCAGTACTTC; CDR3 protein: CASSQDITLIGREQYF
V gene: TRBV29-1; CDR3 length: 12; D gene: NA; J gene: TRBJ1-2; clone size: NA; CDR3 DNA: TGCAGCGTCGCAGCGGGGGCCGGTGGCTACACCTTC; CDR3 protein: CSVAAGAGGYTF
V gene: TRBV5-1; CDR3 length: 14; D gene: NA; J gene: TRBJ2-1; clone size: few; CDR3 DNA: TGCGCCAGCAGCTCAAAGACGGCCTACAATGAGCAGTTCTTC; CDR3 protein: CASSSKTAYNEQFF
V gene: TRBV20-1; CDR3 length: 13; D gene: NA; J gene: TRBJ1-1; clone size: many; CDR3 DNA: TGCAGCGCCGTGGGCAACCCGAACACTGAAGCTTTCTTT; CDR3 protein: CSAVGNPNTEAFF
V gene: TRBV20-1; CDR3 length: 15; D gene: TRBD2; J gene: TRBJ2-3; clone size: few; CDR3 DNA: TGCAGTGCTACTCCCCCTAGCGGGAGCACAGATACGCAGTATTTT; CDR3 protein: CSATPPSGSTDTQYF
V gene: TRBV4-1; CDR3 length: 19; D gene: TRBD2; J gene: TRBJ2-7; clone size: NA; CDR3 DNA: TGCGCCAGCAGCCAAGAACGTCAAGATGGGGCAGCGGGAGGCTACGAGCAGTACTTC; CDR3 protein: CASSQERQDGAAGGYEQYF
V gene: TRBV20-1; CDR3 length: 14; D gene: NA; J gene: TRBJ2-2; clone size: many; CDR3 DNA: TGCAGTGCTATCAGGGGCGACAACACCGGGGAGCTGTTTTTT; CDR3 protein: CSAIRGDNTGELFF
V gene: TRBV4-2; CDR3 length: 14; D gene: NA; J gene: TRBJ2-7; clone size: many; CDR3 DNA: TGTGCCAGCAGCCAAGGGGACGGGATGTACGAGCAGTACTTC; CDR3 protein: CASSQGDGMYEQYF
V gene: TRBV6-5; CDR3 length: 16; D gene: NA; J gene: TRBJ2-3; clone size: few; CDR3 DNA: TGTGCCAGCAGTTACTCTCTAGGGGCCGCCTCAGATACGCAGTATTTT; CDR3 protein: CASSYSLGAASDTQYF
V gene: TRBV19; CDR3 length: 16; D gene: TRBD1; J gene: TRBJ2-3; clone size: NA; CDR3 DNA: TGTGCCAGTAGTATAGGGTACAGGGGGAAGGCTGATACGCAGTATTTT; CDR3 protein: CASSIGYRGKADTQYF
V gene: TRBV5-1; CDR3 length: 16; D gene: TRBD2; J gene: TRBJ2-5; clone size: few; CDR3 DNA: TGCGCCAGCAGCTTGGTGGCTAGCGGGGGGCAAGAGACCCAGTACTTC; CDR3 protein: CASSLVASGGQETQYF
V gene: TRBV20-1; CDR3 length: 12; D gene: NA; J gene: TRBJ2-7; clone size: few; CDR3 DNA: TGCAGTGCTAACAGGGATGACTACGAGCAGTACTTC; CDR3 protein: CSANRDDYEQYF
V gene: TRBV6-5; CDR3 length: 17; D gene: TRBD2; J gene: TRBJ2-5; clone size: NA; CDR3 DNA: TGTGCCAGCAGTTACGGGACTAGCGGGAGGCCCCAAGAGACCCAGTACTTC; CDR3 protein: CASSYGTSGRPQETQYF
V gene: TRBV6-1; CDR3 length: 14; D gene: TRBD1; J gene: TRBJ2-6; clone size: NA; CDR3 DNA: TGTGCCAGCACCAGGACAGGGGAGGCCAACGTCCTGACTTTC; CDR3 protein: CASTRTGEANVLTF
V gene: TRBV4-2; CDR3 length: 16; D gene: TRBD2; J gene: TRBJ2-7; clone size: NA; CDR3 DNA: TGTGCCAGCAGCCGTGGGACTAGCAGAAACTCCTACGAGCAGTACTTC; CDR3 protein: CASSRGTSRNSYEQYF
V gene: TRBV12-3/TRBV12-4; CDR3 length: 15; D gene: TRBD1; J gene: TRBJ1-6; clone size: NA; CDR3 DNA: TGTGCCAGCAGTGACGGACAGGGGACTAATTCACCCCTCCACTTT; CDR3 protein: CASSDGQGTNSPLHF
V gene: TRBV12-3/TRBV12-4; CDR3 length: 13; D gene: NA; J gene: TRBJ2-7; clone size: many; CDR3 DNA: TGTGCCAGCAGTTTACGACTGCACTACGAGCAGTACTTC; CDR3 protein: CASSLRLHYEQYF
V gene: TRBV5-1; CDR3 length: 16; D gene: NA; J gene: TRBJ2-6; clone size: NA; CDR3 DNA: TGCGCCAGCAGCTTGGGTGGCCTCTCTGGGGCCAACGTCCTGACTTTC; CDR3 protein: CASSLGGLSGANVLTF
V gene: TRBV7-2; CDR3 length: 14; D gene: NA; J gene: TRBJ2-1; clone size: NA; CDR3 DNA: TGTGCCAGCAGCCCCAGACCACTGTACAATGAGCAGTTCTTC; CDR3 protein: CASSPRPLYNEQFF
V gene: TRBV2; CDR3 length: 13; D gene: TRBD1; J gene: TRBJ2-7; clone size: NA; CDR3 DNA: TGTGCCAGCGGGGGGACAGGGCCCTACGAGCAGTACTTC; CDR3 protein: CASGGTGPYEQYF
V gene: TRBV29-1; CDR3 length: 14; D gene: TRBD2; J gene: TRBJ2-1; clone size: many; CDR3 DNA: TGCAGCGCGAGGGGACTAGCGGGAGGGGGAGAGCAGTTCTTC; CDR3 protein: CSARGLAGGGEQFF
V gene: TRBV4-3; CDR3 length: 14; D gene: TRBD2; J gene: TRBJ2-5; clone size: few; CDR3 DNA: TGCGCCAGCAGCACCCGACTAGCGGGAGAGACCCAGTACTTC; CDR3 protein: CASSTRLAGETQYF
V gene: TRBV14; CDR3 length: 18; D gene: TRBD2; J gene: TRBJ2-6; clone size: few; CDR3 DNA: TGTGCCAGCAGCAAGGGACTAGCGGGAGTCCGGGGGGCCAACGTCCTGACTTTC; CDR3 protein: CASSKGLAGVRGANVLTF
V gene: TRBV5-1; CDR3 length: 15; D gene: NA; J gene: TRBJ2-7; clone size: few; CDR3 DNA: TGCGCCAGCAGCTGGGGGGCAGGAGGGGACTACGAGCAGTACTTC; CDR3 protein: CASSWGAGGDYEQYF
V gene: TRBV19; CDR3 length: 13; D gene: TRBD2; J gene: TRBJ2-5; clone size: few; CDR3 DNA: TGTGCCAGTAGTATCCGGGGGGGGGAGACCCAGTACTTC; CDR3 protein: CASSIRGGETQYF
V gene: TRBV20-1; CDR3 length: 14; D gene: TRBD2; J gene: TRBJ2-5; clone size: NA; CDR3 DNA: TGCAGTGCTAGAGTGAGGCTAGCGGAAGGGACCCAGTACTTC; CDR3 protein: CSARVRLAEGTQYF
V gene: TRBV5-1; CDR3 length: 16; D gene: NA; J gene: TRBJ2-5; clone size: NA; CDR3 DNA: TGCGCCAGCAGCTTGGCCCTTGGGGGTATCCAAGAGACCCAGTACTTC; CDR3 protein: CASSLALGGIQETQYF
V gene: TRBV18; CDR3 length: 14; D gene: NA; J gene: TRBJ2-7; clone size: few; CDR3 DNA: TGTGCCAGCTCACCACCCCCTAGTCCCTACGAGCAGTACTTC; CDR3 protein: CASSPPPSPYEQYF
V gene: TRBV7-9; CDR3 length: 15; D gene: NA; J gene: TRBJ2-5; clone size: few; CDR3 DNA: TGTGCCAGCAGCTTACTAGGACAGAACCAAGAGACCCAGTACTTC; CDR3 protein: CASSLLGQNQETQYF
V gene: TRBV20-1; CDR3 length: 17; D gene: TRBD2; J gene: TRBJ2-5; clone size: many; CDR3 DNA: TGCAGTGCTAGTGACCTTGGACTAGCGGGGTTCCAAGAGACCCAGTACTTC; CDR3 protein: CSASDLGLAGFQETQYF
V gene: TRBV30; CDR3 length: 17; D gene: TRBD1; J gene: TRBJ2-2; clone size: NA; CDR3 DNA: TGTGCCTGGAGTTTTCTGAGGGGACAGGGGAACACCGGGGAGCTGTTTTTT; CDR3 protein: CAWSFLRGQGNTGELFF
V gene: TRBV4-1; CDR3 length: 14; D gene: NA; J gene: TRBJ2-7; clone size: many; CDR3 DNA: TGCGCCAGCAGCCAAGTATCTCTAAGGAGCGAGCAGTACTTC; CDR3 protein: CASSQVSLRSEQYF
V gene: TRBV10-3; CDR3 length: 15; D gene: TRBD1; J gene: TRBJ1-5; clone size: many; CDR3 DNA: TGTGCCATCAGTGAATACGGACAGGGCAATCAGCCCCAGCATTTT; CDR3 protein: CAISEYGQGNQPQHF
V gene: TRBV6-2/TRBV6-3; CDR3 length: 15; D gene: TRBD1; J gene: TRBJ2-7; clone size: few; CDR3 DNA: TGTGCCAGCAGTTACTCGACAGGGATGGTGAACGAGCAGTACTTC; CDR3 protein: CASSYSTGMVNEQYF
V gene: TRBV2; CDR3 length: 11; D gene: NA; J gene: TRBJ2-2; clone size: few; CDR3 DNA: TGTGCCAGCAGGCGTTTCGGGGAGCTGTTTTTT; CDR3 protein: CASRRFGELFF
V gene: TRBV20-1; CDR3 length: 13; D gene: NA; J gene: TRBJ2-3; clone size: few; CDR3 DNA: TGCAGTGCTAGGCTCGCGGACACAGATACGCAGTATTTT; CDR3 protein: CSARLADTDTQYF
V gene: TRBV11-1; CDR3 length: 13; D gene: NA; J gene: TRBJ1-1; clone size: NA; CDR3 DNA: TGTGCCAGCAGCCCTAACACGCCAGGGGAAGCTTTCTTT; CDR3 protein: CASSPNTPGEAFF
V gene: TRBV9; CDR3 length: 14; D gene: NA; J gene: TRBJ1-1; clone size: few; CDR3 DNA: TGTGCCAGCAGCGCTCGGGCTGCGAACACTGAAGCTTTCTTT; CDR3 protein: CASSARAANTEAFF
V gene: TRBV4-3; CDR3 length: 15; D gene: TRBD1; J gene: TRBJ2-7; clone size: few; CDR3 DNA: TGCGCCAGCAGCCAAGGAAAGGGGGCAGGCTACGAGCAGTACTTC; CDR3 protein: CASSQGKGAGYEQYF
V gene: TRBV7-2; CDR3 length: 14; D gene: NA; J gene: TRBJ1-4; clone size: NA; CDR3 DNA: TGTGCCAGCAGCTCGATGGGGGCTAATGAAAAACTGTTTTTT; CDR3 protein: CASSSMGANEKLFF
V gene: TRBV6-2/TRBV6-3; CDR3 length: 11; D gene: NA; J gene: TRBJ2-7; clone size: NA; CDR3 DNA: TGTGCCAGCACCCCCCCCTACGAGCAGTACTTC; CDR3 protein: CASTPPYEQYF
V gene: TRBV13; CDR3 length: 14; D gene: NA; J gene: TRBJ2-7; clone size: NA; CDR3 DNA: TGTGCCAGCAATATTGGCAGGGGGGACTACGAGCAGTACTTC; CDR3 protein: CASNIGRGDYEQYF
V gene: TRBV5-1; CDR3 length: 17; D gene: NA; J gene: TRBJ2-7; clone size: NA; CDR3 DNA: TGCGCCAGCAGCCCTGGACACAACAGCGAAACGTCCTACGAGCAGTACTTC; CDR3 protein: CASSPGHNSETSYEQYF
V gene: TRBV7-9; CDR3 length: 14; D gene: NA; J gene: TRBJ2-6; clone size: few; CDR3 DNA: TGTGCCAACGACGGGGCCTCTGGGGCCAACGTCCTGACTTTC; CDR3 protein: CANDGASGANVLTF
V gene: TRBV3-1; CDR3 length: 16; D gene: NA; J gene: TRBJ2-5; clone size: few; CDR3 DNA: TGTGCCAGCAGCCCCCCGGGCTCGGGATCACAAGAGACCCAGTACTTC; CDR3 protein: CASSPPGSGSQETQYF
V gene: TRBV20-1; CDR3 length: 13; D gene: TRBD1; J gene: TRBJ1-2; clone size: NA; CDR3 DNA: TGCAGTGCAGAAGACAGGGCCCACTATGGCTACACCTTC; CDR3 protein: CSAEDRAHYGYTF
V gene: TRBV7-6; CDR3 length: 16; D gene: TRBD1; J gene: TRBJ2-1; clone size: few; CDR3 DNA: TGTGCCAGCAGCTCCACCGGGACAGGGAGGCTCAATGAGCAGTTCTTC; CDR3 protein: CASSSTGTGRLNEQFF
V gene: TRBV19; CDR3 length: 15; D gene: NA; J gene: TRBJ1-5; clone size: NA; CDR3 DNA: TGTGCCAGTAGCGATGGGACAACTAGCAATCAGCCCCAGCATTTT; CDR3 protein: CASSDGTTSNQPQHF